This TCR beta chain was retrieved from a study of blood T cell repertoires in COVID-19. Germline V gene data show CDR1 as SGHNT and CDR2 as YYREEE (reference sequence). The CDR3 loop spans 16 amino acids. Trimming pared 2 bases from V and 3 bases from J, leaving 16 bases between. Profiled with immunoSEQ multiplex PCR; TCRdb holds only in-frame clones, not every one. This sample has 210,000 or so clones, with 84% found just once. This sequence joins TRBV5-4 and TRBJ2-3; tentatively, D is TRBD2 (7 bases). The TCR was taken from a woman in her 50s with active or convalescent COVID-19. The specimen was peripheral blood. The CDR3 region is CASSFLRGLRTDTQYF. The CDR3 region has the DNA TGTGCCAGCAGCTTCTTGCGGGGGCTTAGGACAGATACGCAGTATTTT.